One and the same sample provided the 25 T cell receptor beta chains below, sequenced in a study of blood T cell repertoires in COVID-19. Libraries were prepared by immunoSEQ multiplex PCR; TCRdb keeps only in-frame clonotypes and omits some of them. Among 180,000 or so clones listed, approximately 85% were seen once. Material for sequencing was PBMCs or T cells enriched from blood (not recorded which). All receptors come from a middle-aged man who had recovered from COVID-19.

This chain joins TRBV4-1 and TRBJ2-1; 8 bases match TRBD1. CDR3 length equals 15 residues. CDR1 and CDR2 from the germline V gene are MGHRA and YSYEKL. The J segment lost 7 bases and the V segment lost 2 bases, leaving 7 bases of the junction unmatched. This CDR3 reads CASSQLQGARNEQFF. The CDR3 bases are TGCGCCAGCAGCCAACTCCAGGGGGCGAGGAATGAGCAGTTCTTC.

This clone is a singleton in its sample. For the CDR3, the DNA is TGTGCCAGCAGCTTAAGCCAGGGGGCAGATTCACCCCTCCACTTT. As protein: CASSLSQGADSPLHF. The rearrangement links TRBV13 to TRBJ1-6; 8 nucleotides match TRBD1. The germline gives CDR1 PRHDT, CDR2 FYEKMQ (reference sequence). The CDR3 spans 15 residues. J lost 8 bases, V lost 2 bases, and 5 bases had no gene match.

The rearrangement links TRBV18 to TRBJ1-6; the D gene is possibly TRBD1 (5 bases). V lost 3 bases to trimming and J lost 7 bases, with 13 bases between them. Germline lookup yields CDR1 KGHSH and CDR2 LQKENI. The CDR3 has 15 residues. CDR3 coding DNA: TGTGCCAGCTCACCTTCAGGACAAGTGAATTCACCCCTCCACTTT. Translation gives CASSPSGQVNSPLHF.

V is TRBV18 and J is TRBJ1-2; 7 bases are a match to TRBD1. CDR1 is KGHSH and CDR2 is LQKENI in the germline V gene. This CDR3 spans 16 amino acids. Trimming at V came to 4 bases and at J to 1 base, leaving 9 bases not matched to a gene. This chain's CDR3 is CASSLPGQAINYGYTF. The CDR3 bases are TGTGCCAGCTCACTCCCCGGACAGGCGATTAACTATGGCTACACCTTC.

This clone was seen a handful of times. The chain is built from TRBV7-8 and TRBJ2-7; D is possibly TRBD2 (5 bases). The germline CDR1 and CDR2 sequences are SGHVS and FQNEAQ. V gave up 5 bases and J gave up 10 bases, with 21 bases separating them. The CDR3 loop spans 14 amino acids. CDR3 nucleotides: TGTGCCAGCAGCCCCCCGGGCTCCCCGGCGGGCCAGTACTTC. Translated, it gives CASSPPGSPAGQYF.

The CDR3 sequence is CASRGTAQETQYF. The CDR3 nucleotides read TGTGCCAGCAGAGGGACAGCCCAAGAGACCCAGTACTTC. The chain joins TRBV2 to TRBJ2-5; 7 bases match TRBD1. Trimming cost V 6 bases and J 1 base; bases outside gene matches: 2. CDR1 SNHLY and CDR2 FYNNEI come from the germline V gene. The CDR3 has 13 residues.

The chain combines TRBV24-1 with TRBJ2-2; TRBD1 agrees at 7 bases. V shed 7 bases and J 4 bases; nucleotides not matched to a gene: 5. Per the germline V gene, CDR1 is KGHDR and CDR2 is SFDVKD. This CDR3 is built from 14 residues. DNA for the CDR3: TGTGCCACCAGCCACGGACAGGCCACCGGGGAGCTGTTTTTT. This encodes CATSHGQATGELFF.

The chain recombines TRBV24-1 with TRBJ2-2; 10 bases map to TRBD1. This CDR3 has 16 amino acids. Unmatched junction bases numbered 9, after V lost 5 bases and J lost 7 bases. CDR1 is KGHDR and CDR2 is SFDVKD in the germline V gene. Here the CDR3 reads CATSASGQGYGGELFF. The CDR3 bases are TGTGCCACCAGTGCGTCGGGACAGGGGTATGGCGGGGAGCTGTTTTTT.

The V gene is TRBV15, the J gene TRBJ1-1; D call uncertain. This CDR3 contains 15 residues. Germline V gives CDR1 LNHNV, CDR2 YYDKDF (reference sequence). V lost 1 base to trimming and J lost 1 base, with 10 bases between them. CDR3 loop: CATSRAGLENTEAFF. DNA for the CDR3: TGTGCCACCAGCAGAGCCGGTCTCGAGAACACTGAAGCTTTCTTT.

The chain joins TRBV7-9 to TRBJ1-1; unclear D gene. This CDR3 has 15 residues. Trimming took 2 bases from V and 0 from J, leaving 10 bases between them. Germline CDR1 is SEHNR and CDR2 is FQNEAQ (reference sequence). The CDR3 protein is CASSLSPGMNTEAFF. The DNA of the CDR3 is TGTGCCAGCAGCTTATCCCCAGGCATGAACACTGAAGCTTTCTTT.

The rearrangement joins TRBV19 to TRBJ1-3, with D uncertain. V was clipped by 5 bases and J by 4 bases, with 9 bases between them. Germline V CDR1 and CDR2: LNHDA, SQIVND (reference sequence). The CDR3 spans 13 residues. The CDR3 region is CASSSRNGNTIYF. In nucleotides, the CDR3 is TGTGCCAGTAGTTCCAGGAACGGAAACACCATATATTTT.

The CDR3: CASSFMSGGSTGELFF. The CDR3 nucleotides read TGTGCCAGCAGCTTCATGAGTGGAGGGTCCACCGGGGAGCTGTTTTTT. V and J are TRBV7-9 and TRBJ2-2; D may be TRBD2 (6 bases). Germline CDR1 reads SEHNR; CDR2 reads FQNEAQ (reference sequence). There are 16 residues in the CDR3. The germline V and J ends were trimmed by 3 bases and 4 bases, with 15 bases remaining between them.

The gene calls are TRBV15 and TRBJ1-5, with 7 bases identical to TRBD1. CDR1 LNHNV and CDR2 YYDKDF come from the germline V gene (reference sequence). The CDR3 totals 15 residues. Trimming at V came to 0 bases and at J to 3 bases, leaving 2 bases not matched to a gene. CDR3 sequence (DNA): TGTGCCACCAGCAGAGATAAGGGGGCCAATCAGCCCCAGCATTTT. Translation gives CATSRDKGANQPQHF.

CDR3 DNA sequence: TGTGCCAGCAGCTTTTCGGGACAGGGGGCTTCTGAAGCTTTCTTT. Its translation is CASSFSGQGASEAFF. The V call is TRBV7-9, the J call TRBJ1-1, with TRBD1 identical over 12 bases. With 3 bases clipped from V and 6 bases from J, the junction kept 5 bases outside the gene matches. There are 15 residues in the CDR3. CDR1 SEHNR and CDR2 FQNEAQ come from the germline V gene (reference sequence).

This chain joins TRBV2 and TRBJ1-1; 7 nucleotides line up with TRBD1. Per the germline V gene, CDR1 is SNHLY and CDR2 is FYNNEI. The CDR3 is 13 residues long. J gave up 1 base and V 11 bases, and 7 bases lay outside the gene matches. The CDR3 DNA is TGTGCCGGGCAGGGGGACTGGAACACTGAAGCTTTCTTT. Translated: CAGQGDWNTEAFF.

The chain carries TRBV11-3 and TRBJ2-1; D perhaps matches TRBD1 (7 bases). Trimming removed 5 bases from V and 7 bases from J, with 18 bases in between. The CDR3 is 15 residues long. Germline-derived CDR1 and CDR2 are SGHNT and YENEEA. This CDR3 is CASSPGGTEGNEQFF. The CDR3 region has the DNA TGTGCCAGCAGCCCAGGAGGGACAGAGGGGAATGAGCAGTTCTTC.

V is TRBV9 and J is TRBJ1-3, with unresolved D. The V end was cut by 4 bases, the J end by 0 bases, with 11 bases between. The CDR3 has 15 residues. Germline CDR1 reads SGDLS; CDR2 reads YYNGEE. The CDR3 region is CASSPESGSGNTIYF. DNA of the CDR3: TGTGCCAGCAGCCCCGAATCAGGCTCTGGAAACACCATATATTTT.

The chain is built from TRBV7-9 and TRBJ1-2, with 10 nucleotides matching TRBD1. The trim removed 5 bases at V and 8 bases at J, leaving 5 bases unmatched. Per germline, CDR1 SEHNR and CDR2 FQNEAQ (reference sequence). This CDR3 is 13 amino acids long. CDR3 amino acids: CASSPGQGMGYTF. Written as DNA, the CDR3 is TGTGCCAGCAGCCCGGGACAGGGGATGGGCTACACCTTC.

This rearrangement joins TRBV10-3 to TRBJ1-6; TRBD1 matches 7 bases. Germline loops: CDR1 ENHRY, CDR2 SYGVKD. The CDR3 sequence is 14 residues long. V shed 8 bases, J shed 7 bases, and the junction held 8 bases outside the gene matches. The CDR3 region is CAIGTGTVNSPLHF. Written as DNA, the CDR3 is TGTGCCATCGGGACCGGGACAGTCAATTCACCCCTCCACTTT.

This clone came up a few times. The chain couples TRBV7-9 to TRBJ1-1, with a possible D match to TRBD1 (6 bases). Per germline, CDR1 SEHNR and CDR2 FQNEAQ (reference sequence). The CDR3 consists of 13 residues. V dropped 5 bases and J dropped 7 bases, with 14 bases sitting between them. CDR3 loop: CASSRKMTGEAFF. CDR3 DNA sequence: TGTGCCAGCAGCCGAAAAATGACAGGTGAAGCTTTCTTT.

J is TRBJ2-1 and V is TRBV15, with 12 bases aligning to TRBD2. Losses at the gene ends were 1 base for V and 0 bases for J; bases not matched to a gene: 4. The length of the CDR3 is 18 residues. The germline CDR1 and CDR2 sequences are LNHNV and YYDKDF (reference sequence). CDR3: CATSRGLAGGGSYNEQFF. In DNA, the CDR3 is TGTGCCACCAGCAGAGGGCTAGCGGGAGGGGGCTCCTACAATGAGCAGTTCTTC.

The chain employs TRBV28 and TRBJ1-2, with TRBD1 identical over 7 bases. J was trimmed by 8 bases and V by 10 bases; bases with no gene match: 10. Germline CDR1 is MDHEN and CDR2 is SYDVKM. The CDR3 sequence is 12 residues long. This CDR3 reads CATSLQGRGYTF. Here the CDR3 DNA reads TGTGCCACCTCGTTACAGGGGAGAGGCTACACCTTC.

The chain joins TRBV5-1 to TRBJ2-1; 14 positions agree with TRBD2. V was pared by 2 bases and J by 7 bases, with 5 bases of the junction left unmatched. From germline, CDR1 is SGHRS and CDR2 YFSETQ. CDR3 length equals 16 residues. CDR3 region: CASSFRTSGGKNEQFF. The CDR3 DNA reads TGCGCCAGCAGCTTCCGGACTAGCGGGGGGAAGAATGAGCAGTTCTTC.

The J gene is TRBJ1-6, the V gene TRBV5-4, with D possibly TRBD1 on 5 matching bases. V was cut by 4 bases and J by 9 bases, with 14 bases left in between. The CDR3 loop spans 14 amino acids. In germline, CDR1 is SGHNT, CDR2 YYREEE (reference sequence). This chain's CDR3 is CASSRTQGGSPLHF. The CDR3 DNA reads TGTGCCAGCAGCCGAACTCAGGGAGGTTCACCCCTCCACTTT.

The rearrangement links TRBV9 to TRBJ1-1, with TRBD1 identical over 7 bases. The CDR3 sequence is 17 residues long. Trimming at V came to 2 bases and at J to 0 bases, leaving 10 bases not matched to a gene. CDR1 is SGDLS, CDR2 YYNGEE, per germline. CDR3: CASSVDPPGTVNTEAFF. CDR3 coding DNA: TGTGCCAGCAGCGTGGATCCGCCCGGGACAGTGAACACTGAAGCTTTCTTT.